The present entry profiles one T cell receptor (beta chain) with its context. Its antigen is as yet unknown. The V and J ends lost 7 bases and 3 bases respectively, with 10 bases between them. Germline V gene sequence: CDR1 SGHVS, CDR2 FNYEAQ. This CDR3 has 13 residues. These data are taken from a study of graft-versus-host responses after intestinal transplantation. Study-wide background: Grafts that recipients had were multivisceral, liver-intestinal, or isolated intestinal transplants. Anti-thymocyte globulin induction, then tacrolimus and steroids for around 3 years, went to all recipients. Study-level findings and limits: In patients with graft-donor T cell macrochimerism, allograft graft-versus-host to host-versus-graft clonal ratios were high. Among recipient marrow samples, GvH clones were found; some appeared first in ileum or blood.

The protocol was immunoSEQ multiplex PCR, while the TCRdb copy is restricted to in-frame clones and leaves out a portion. The table records tens of thousands of clones, over 85% of them present only once. The sequenced sample was unstimulated CD8+ T cells sorted from spleen or lymph node cells, obtained before intestinal transplant. This rearrangement joins TRBV7-6 to TRBJ2-1; D remains unclear. This sequence was found in a human donor who received an intestinal transplant. CDR3 protein: CASKALNYNEQFF. CDR3 nucleotide sequence: TGTGCCAGCAAAGCGTTGAACTACAATGAGCAGTTCTTC.